The rows below give T cell receptor beta chains drawn from one sample of a study of identical twins. A single record per CDR3 protein comes from TCRdb applying MiXCR to the 5' RACE reads. The sample consists of 1.5 million to 2 million distinct CDR3 sequences, around a third of them appearing once. The sample comprised cord blood. These receptors originate from a newborn girl in good health. Both conserved end residues are part of each CDR3.

j_call v_call cdr3_length cdr3_aa
TRBJ1-2 TRBV5-6 17 CASSLVRERGKGYGYTF
TRBJ1-2 TRBV27 15 CASSSTGDANYGYTF
TRBJ2-7 TRBV9 16 CASSVGPRQRSYEQYF
TRBJ2-3 TRBV20-1 13 CSAGLADTDTQYF
TRBJ2-7 TRBV29-1 16 CSGKMGLAGALSGQYF
TRBJ2-1 TRBV29-1 13 CSVRPRQIETQFF
TRBJ2-7 TRBV6-5 14 CASSQVRVSYEQYF
TRBJ2-3 TRBV12-5 19 CASGFFAGLRDRGSDTQYF
TRBJ1-4 TRBV7-8 14 CASSLRVVAGKLFF
TRBJ2-1 TRBV20-1 20 CSATPLPGLAGGRSYNEQFF
TRBJ2-3 TRBV12-3/TRBV12-4 16 CASSLGLAEGADTQYF
TRBJ1-2 TRBV29-1 12 CSVESQEDGYTF
TRBJ2-3 TRBV18 16 CASSPSTSGGSNTQYF
TRBJ2-7 TRBV2 13 CASSYSFTYEQYF
TRBJ2-1 TRBV5-1 15 CASSSDRGRYNEQFF
TRBJ2-7 TRBV20-1 15 CSARPPGQGSYEQYF
TRBJ2-7 TRBV6-5 15 CASNEFLAPSYEQYF
TRBJ2-2 TRBV12-3/TRBV12-4 11 CASSLIGELFF
TRBJ2-3 TRBV12-3/TRBV12-4 13 CASSLAERDTQYF